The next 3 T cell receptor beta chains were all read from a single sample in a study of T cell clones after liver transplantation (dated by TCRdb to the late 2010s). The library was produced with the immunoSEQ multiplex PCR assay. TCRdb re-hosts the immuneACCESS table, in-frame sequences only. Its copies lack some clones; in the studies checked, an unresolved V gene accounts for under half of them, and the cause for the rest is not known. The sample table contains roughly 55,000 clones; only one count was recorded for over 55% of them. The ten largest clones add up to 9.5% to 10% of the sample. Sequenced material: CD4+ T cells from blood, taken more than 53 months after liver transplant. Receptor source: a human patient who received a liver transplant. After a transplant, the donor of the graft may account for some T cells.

The CDR3 DNA reads TGTGCCAGCAGCTTAGACCTCAATCAGCCCCAGCATTTT. Residues: CASSLDLNQPQHF. The rearrangement uses TRBV7-2 and TRBJ1-5; D gene uncertain. V lost 1 base and J lost 3, with 4 bases in between. Germline-derived CDR1 and CDR2 are SGHTA and FQGNSA. This CDR3 region has 13 residues.

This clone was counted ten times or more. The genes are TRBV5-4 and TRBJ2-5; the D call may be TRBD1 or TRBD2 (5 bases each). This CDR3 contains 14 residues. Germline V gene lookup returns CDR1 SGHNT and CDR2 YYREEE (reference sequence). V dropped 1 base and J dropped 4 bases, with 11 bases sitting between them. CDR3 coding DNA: TGTGCCAGCAGCTTGCCCGGGGCGTCAGAGACCCAGTACTTC. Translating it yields CASSLPGASETQYF. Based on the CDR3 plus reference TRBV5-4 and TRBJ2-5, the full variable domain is ETGVTQSPTHLIKTRGQQVTLRCSSQSGHNTVSWYQQALGQGPQFIFQYYREEENGRGNFPPRFSGLQFPNYSSELNVNALELDDSALYLCASSLPGASETQYFGPGTRLLVL.

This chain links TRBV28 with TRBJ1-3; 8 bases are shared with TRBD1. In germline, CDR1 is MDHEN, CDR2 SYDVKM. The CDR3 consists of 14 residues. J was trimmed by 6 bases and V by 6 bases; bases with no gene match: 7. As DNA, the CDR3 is TGTGCCAGCAGCGAGGACAGGGCTAAAAACACCATATATTTT. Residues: CASSEDRAKNTIYF.